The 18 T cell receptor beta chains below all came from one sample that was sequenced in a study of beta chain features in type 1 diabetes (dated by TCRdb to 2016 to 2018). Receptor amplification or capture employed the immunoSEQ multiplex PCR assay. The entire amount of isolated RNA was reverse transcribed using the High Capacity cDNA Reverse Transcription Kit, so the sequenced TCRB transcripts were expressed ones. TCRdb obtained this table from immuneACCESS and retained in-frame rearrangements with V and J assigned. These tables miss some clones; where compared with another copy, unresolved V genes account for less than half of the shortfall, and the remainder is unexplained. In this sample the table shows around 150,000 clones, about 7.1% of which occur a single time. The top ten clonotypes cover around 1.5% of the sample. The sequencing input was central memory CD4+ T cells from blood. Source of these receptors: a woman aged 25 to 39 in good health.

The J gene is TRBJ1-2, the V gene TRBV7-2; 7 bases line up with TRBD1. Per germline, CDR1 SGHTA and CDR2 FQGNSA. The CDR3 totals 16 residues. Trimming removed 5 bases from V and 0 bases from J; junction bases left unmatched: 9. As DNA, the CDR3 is TGTGCCAGCAGCCCTCAGGGACAGCCTCCTAACTATGGCTACACCTTC. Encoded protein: CASSPQGQPPNYGYTF.

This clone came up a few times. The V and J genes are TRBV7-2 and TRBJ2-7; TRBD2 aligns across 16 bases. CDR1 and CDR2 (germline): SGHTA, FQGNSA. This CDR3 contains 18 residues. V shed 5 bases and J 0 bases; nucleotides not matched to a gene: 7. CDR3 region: CASSPGTSGRAGSYEQYF. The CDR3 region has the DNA TGTGCCAGCAGCCCCGGGACTAGCGGGAGGGCCGGCTCCTACGAGCAGTACTTC.

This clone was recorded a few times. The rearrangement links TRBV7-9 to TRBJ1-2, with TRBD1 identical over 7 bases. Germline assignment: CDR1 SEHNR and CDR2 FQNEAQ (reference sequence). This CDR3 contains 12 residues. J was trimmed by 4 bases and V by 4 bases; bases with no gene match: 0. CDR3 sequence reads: CASSWTGYGYTF. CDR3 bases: TGTGCCAGCAGCTGGACAGGCTATGGCTACACCTTC.

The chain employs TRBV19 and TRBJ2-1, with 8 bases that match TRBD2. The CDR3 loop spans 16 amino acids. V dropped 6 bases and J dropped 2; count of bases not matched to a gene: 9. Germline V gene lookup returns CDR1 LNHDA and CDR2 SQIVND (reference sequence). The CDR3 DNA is TGTGCCAGTAGAAGGGATACAGCGGGGGCCTACAATGAGCAGTTCTTC. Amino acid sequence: CASRRDTAGAYNEQFF.

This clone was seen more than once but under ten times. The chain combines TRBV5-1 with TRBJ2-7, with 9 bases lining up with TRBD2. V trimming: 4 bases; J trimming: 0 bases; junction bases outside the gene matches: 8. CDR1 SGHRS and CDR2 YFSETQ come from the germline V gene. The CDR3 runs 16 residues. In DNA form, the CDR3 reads TGCGCCAGCAGCGCCGCTAGCGGGGTCGTCTCCTACGAGCAGTACTTC. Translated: CASSAASGVVSYEQYF.

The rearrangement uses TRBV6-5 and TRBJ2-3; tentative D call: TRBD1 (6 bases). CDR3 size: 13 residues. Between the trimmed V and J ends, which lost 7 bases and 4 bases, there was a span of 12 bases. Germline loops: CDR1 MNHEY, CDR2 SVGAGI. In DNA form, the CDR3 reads TGTGCCAGCACCCAAACAGGGTCAGATACGCAGTATTTT. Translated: CASTQTGSDTQYF.

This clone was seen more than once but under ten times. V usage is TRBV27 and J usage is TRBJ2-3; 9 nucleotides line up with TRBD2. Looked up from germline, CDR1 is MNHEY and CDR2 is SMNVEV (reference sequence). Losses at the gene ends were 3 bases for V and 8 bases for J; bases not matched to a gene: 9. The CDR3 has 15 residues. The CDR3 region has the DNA TGTGCCAGCAGTTTGTATGCGGGAGGGCCTGGTACGCAGTATTTT. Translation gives CASSLYAGGPGTQYF.

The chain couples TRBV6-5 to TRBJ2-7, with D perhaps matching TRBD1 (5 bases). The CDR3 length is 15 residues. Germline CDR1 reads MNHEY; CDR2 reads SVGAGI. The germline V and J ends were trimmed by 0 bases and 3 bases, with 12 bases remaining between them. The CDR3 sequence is CASSYSIDSYYEQYF. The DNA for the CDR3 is TGTGCCAGCAGTTACTCGATCGACAGTTACTACGAGCAGTACTTC.

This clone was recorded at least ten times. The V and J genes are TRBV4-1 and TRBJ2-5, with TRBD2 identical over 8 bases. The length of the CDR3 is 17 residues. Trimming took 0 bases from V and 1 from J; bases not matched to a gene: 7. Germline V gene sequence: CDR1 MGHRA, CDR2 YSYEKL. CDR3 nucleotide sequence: TGCGCCAGCAGCCAAGATGGTGCGGGAGGAATCCAAGAGACCCAGTACTTC. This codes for CASSQDGAGGIQETQYF.

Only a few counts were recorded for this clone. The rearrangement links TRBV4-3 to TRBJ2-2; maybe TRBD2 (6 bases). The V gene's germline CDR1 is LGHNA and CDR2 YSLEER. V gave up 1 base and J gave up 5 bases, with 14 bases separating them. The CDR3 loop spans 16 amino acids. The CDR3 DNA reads TGCGCCAGCAGCCAAGTCCTCGGGAGTCATACCGGGGAGCTGTTTTTT. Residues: CASSQVLGSHTGELFF.

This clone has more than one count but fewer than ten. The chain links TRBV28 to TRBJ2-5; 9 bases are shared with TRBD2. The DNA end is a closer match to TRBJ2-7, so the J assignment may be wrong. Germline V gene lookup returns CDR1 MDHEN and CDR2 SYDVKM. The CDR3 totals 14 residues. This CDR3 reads CASSFSGSRYEQYF. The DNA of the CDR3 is TGTGCCAGCAGTTTTAGCGGGAGTCGCTACGAGCAGTACTTC.

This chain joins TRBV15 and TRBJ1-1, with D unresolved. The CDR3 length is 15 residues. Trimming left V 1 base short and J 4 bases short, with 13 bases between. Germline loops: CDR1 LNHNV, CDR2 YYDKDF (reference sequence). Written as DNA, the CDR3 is TGTGCCACCAGCAGAGTTGGAATCCGCGGCACTGAAGCTTTCTTT. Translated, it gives CATSRVGIRGTEAFF.

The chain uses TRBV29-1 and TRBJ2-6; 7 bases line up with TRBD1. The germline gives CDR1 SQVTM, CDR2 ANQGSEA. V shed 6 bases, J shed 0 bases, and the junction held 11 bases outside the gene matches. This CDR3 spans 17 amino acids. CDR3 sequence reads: CSVGLGQMNSGANVLTF. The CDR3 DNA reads TGCAGCGTGGGATTGGGACAGATGAACTCTGGGGCCAACGTCCTGACTTTC. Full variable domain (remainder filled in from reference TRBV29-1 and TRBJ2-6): SAVISQKPSRDICQRGTSLTIQCQVDSQVTMMFWYRQQPGQSLTLIATANQGSEATYESGFVIDKFPISRPNLTFSTLTVSNMSPEDSSIYLCSVGLGQMNSGANVLTFGAGSRLTVL.

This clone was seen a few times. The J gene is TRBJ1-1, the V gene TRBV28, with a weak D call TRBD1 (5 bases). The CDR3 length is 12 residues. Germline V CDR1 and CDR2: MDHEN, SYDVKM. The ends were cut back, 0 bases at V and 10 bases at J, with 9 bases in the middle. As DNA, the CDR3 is TGTGCCAGCAGTTTATGGGGGCAGGGAGCTTTCTTT. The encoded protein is CASSLWGQGAFF.

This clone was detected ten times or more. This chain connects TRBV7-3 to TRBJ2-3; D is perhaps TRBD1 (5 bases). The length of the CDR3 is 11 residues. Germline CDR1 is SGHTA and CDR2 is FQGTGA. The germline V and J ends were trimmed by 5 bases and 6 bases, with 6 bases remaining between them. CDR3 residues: CASSNRDTQYF. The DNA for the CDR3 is TGTGCCAGCAGCAACAGGGATACGCAGTATTTT.

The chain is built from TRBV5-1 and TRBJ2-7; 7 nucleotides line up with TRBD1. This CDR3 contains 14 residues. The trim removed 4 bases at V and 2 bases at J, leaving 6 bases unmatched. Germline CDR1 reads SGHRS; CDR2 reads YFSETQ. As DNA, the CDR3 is TGCGCCAGCAGCGTAACCGGGACAGCCTACGAGCAGTACTTC. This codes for CASSVTGTAYEQYF.

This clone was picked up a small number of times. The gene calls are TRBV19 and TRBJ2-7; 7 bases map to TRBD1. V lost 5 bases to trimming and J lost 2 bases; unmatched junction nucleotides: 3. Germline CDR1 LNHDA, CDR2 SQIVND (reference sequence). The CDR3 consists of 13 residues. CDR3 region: CASSRDRAYEQYF. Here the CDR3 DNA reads TGTGCCAGTAGTCGGGACAGAGCCTACGAGCAGTACTTC.

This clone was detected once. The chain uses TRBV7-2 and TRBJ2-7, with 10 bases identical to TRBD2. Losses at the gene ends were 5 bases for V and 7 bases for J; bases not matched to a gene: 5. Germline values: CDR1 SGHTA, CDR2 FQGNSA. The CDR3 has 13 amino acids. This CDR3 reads CASSSGRAWEQYF. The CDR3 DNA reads TGTGCCAGCAGCAGCGGGAGGGCCTGGGAGCAGTACTTC.